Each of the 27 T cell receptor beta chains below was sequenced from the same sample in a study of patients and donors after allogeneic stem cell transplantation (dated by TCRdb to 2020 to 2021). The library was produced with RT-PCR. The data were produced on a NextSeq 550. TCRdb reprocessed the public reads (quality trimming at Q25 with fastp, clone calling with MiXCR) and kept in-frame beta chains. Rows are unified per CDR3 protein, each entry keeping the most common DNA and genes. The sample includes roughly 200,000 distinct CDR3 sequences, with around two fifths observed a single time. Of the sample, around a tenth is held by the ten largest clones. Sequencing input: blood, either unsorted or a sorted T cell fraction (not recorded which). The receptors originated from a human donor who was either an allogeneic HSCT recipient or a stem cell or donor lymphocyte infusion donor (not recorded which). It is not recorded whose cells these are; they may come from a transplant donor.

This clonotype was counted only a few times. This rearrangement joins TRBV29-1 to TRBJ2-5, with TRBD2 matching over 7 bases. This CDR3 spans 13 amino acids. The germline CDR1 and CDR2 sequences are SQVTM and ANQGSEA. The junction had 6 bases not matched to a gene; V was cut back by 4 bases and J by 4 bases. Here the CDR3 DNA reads TGCAGCGTTGGGGACGGGGGGTCAGAGACCCAGTACTTC. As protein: CSVGDGGSETQYF.

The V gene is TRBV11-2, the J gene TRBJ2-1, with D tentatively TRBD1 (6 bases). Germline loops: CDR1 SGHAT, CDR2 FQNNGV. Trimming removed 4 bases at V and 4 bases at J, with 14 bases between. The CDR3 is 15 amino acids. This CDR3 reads CASSSTGKPYNEQFF. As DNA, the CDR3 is TGTGCCAGCAGCTCAACAGGGAAGCCTTACAATGAGCAGTTCTTC.

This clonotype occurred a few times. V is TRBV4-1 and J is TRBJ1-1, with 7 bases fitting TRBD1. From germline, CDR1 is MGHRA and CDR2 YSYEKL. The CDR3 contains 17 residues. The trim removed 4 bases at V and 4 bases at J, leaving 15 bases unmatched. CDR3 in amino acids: CASSLQTGDEASTEAFF. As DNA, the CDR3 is TGCGCCAGCAGCCTCCAAACAGGGGACGAGGCGAGCACTGAAGCTTTCTTT.

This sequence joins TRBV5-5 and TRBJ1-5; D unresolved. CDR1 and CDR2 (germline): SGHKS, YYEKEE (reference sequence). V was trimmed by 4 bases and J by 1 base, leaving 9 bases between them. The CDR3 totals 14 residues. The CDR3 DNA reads TGTGCCAGCAGCGACGATTACAGCAATCAGCCCCAGCATTTT. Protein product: CASSDDYSNQPQHF.

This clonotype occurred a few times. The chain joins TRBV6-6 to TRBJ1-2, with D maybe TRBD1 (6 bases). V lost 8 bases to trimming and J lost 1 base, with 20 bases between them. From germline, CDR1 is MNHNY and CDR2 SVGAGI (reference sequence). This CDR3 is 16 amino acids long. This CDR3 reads CASGDLPGQLNYGYTF. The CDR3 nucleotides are TGTGCCAGCGGTGACCTTCCTGGACAGCTTAACTATGGCTACACCTTC.

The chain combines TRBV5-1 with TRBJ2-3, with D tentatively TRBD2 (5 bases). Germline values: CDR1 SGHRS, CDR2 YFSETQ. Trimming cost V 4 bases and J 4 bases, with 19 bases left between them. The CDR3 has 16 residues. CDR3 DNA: TGCGCCAGCAGCCGCCGGAGGACTGTCTCGGCAGATACGCAGTATTTT. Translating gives CASSRRRTVSADTQYF.

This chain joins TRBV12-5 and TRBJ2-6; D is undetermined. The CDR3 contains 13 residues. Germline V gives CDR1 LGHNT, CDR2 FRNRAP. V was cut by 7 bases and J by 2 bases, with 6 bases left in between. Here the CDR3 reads CASAPPGANVLTF. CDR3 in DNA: TGTGCTAGTGCCCCGCCTGGGGCCAACGTCCTGACTTTC.

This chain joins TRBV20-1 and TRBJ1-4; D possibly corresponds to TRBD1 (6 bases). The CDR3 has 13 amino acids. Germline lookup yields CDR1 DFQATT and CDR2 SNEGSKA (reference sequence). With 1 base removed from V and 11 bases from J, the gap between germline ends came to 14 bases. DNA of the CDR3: TGCAGTGCTAGAGGGCAGGGGCGCTGGAAACTGTTTTTT. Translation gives CSARGQGRWKLFF.

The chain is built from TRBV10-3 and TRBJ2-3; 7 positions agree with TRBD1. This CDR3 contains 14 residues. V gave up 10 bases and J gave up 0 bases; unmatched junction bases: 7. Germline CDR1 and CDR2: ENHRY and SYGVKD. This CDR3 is CATYRGLSTDTQYF. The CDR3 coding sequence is TGTGCCACCTACAGGGGCCTAAGCACAGATACGCAGTATTTT.

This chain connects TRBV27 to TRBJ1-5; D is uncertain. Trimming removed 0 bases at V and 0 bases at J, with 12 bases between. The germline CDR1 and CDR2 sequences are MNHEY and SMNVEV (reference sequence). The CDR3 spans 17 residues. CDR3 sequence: CASSLSTTGYSNQPQHF. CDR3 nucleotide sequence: TGTGCCAGCAGTTTATCAACGACTGGGTATAGCAATCAGCCCCAGCATTTT.

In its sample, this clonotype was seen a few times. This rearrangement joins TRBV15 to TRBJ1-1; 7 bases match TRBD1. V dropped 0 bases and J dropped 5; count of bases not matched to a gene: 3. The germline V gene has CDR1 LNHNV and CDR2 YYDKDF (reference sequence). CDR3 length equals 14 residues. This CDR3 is CATSREQGWTEAFF. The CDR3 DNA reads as TGTGCCACCAGCAGAGAACAGGGGTGGACTGAAGCTTTCTTT.

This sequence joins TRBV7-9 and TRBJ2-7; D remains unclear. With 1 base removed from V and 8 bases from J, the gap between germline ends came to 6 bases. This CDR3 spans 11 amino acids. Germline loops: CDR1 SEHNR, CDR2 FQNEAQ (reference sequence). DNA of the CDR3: TGTGCCAGCAGCTTAGAGCCAAAGCAGTACTTC. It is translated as CASSLEPKQYF. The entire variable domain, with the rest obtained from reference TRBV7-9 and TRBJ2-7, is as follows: DTGVSQNPRHKITKRGQNVTFRCDPISEHNRLYWYRQTLGQGPEFLTYFQNEAQLEKSRLLSDRFSAERPKGSFSTLEIQRTEQGDSAMYLCASSLEPKQYFGPGTRLTVT.

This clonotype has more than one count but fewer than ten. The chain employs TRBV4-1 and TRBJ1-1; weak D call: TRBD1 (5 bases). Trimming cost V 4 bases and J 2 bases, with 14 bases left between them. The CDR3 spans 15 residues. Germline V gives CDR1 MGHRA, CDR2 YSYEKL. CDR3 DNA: TGCGCCAGCAGCCTCCCAGGGACGGTCAACACTGAAGCTTTCTTT. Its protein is CASSLPGTVNTEAFF.

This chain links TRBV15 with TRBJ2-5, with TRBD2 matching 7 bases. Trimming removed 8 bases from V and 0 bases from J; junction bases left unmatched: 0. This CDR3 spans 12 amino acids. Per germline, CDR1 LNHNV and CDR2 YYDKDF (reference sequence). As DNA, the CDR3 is TGTGCCACCGGGAGGGACCAAGAGACCCAGTACTTC. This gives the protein CATGRDQETQYF.

This CDR3 reads CSVGTLGGYTF. The CDR3 DNA follows: TGCAGTGTGGGGACCCTGGGTGGCTACACCTTC. The chain combines TRBV20-1 with TRBJ1-2; D is perhaps TRBD1 (5 bases). Trimming left V 7 bases short and J 7 bases short, with 13 bases between. The germline CDR1 and CDR2 sequences are DFQATT and SNEGSKA (reference sequence). The CDR3 loop spans 11 amino acids.

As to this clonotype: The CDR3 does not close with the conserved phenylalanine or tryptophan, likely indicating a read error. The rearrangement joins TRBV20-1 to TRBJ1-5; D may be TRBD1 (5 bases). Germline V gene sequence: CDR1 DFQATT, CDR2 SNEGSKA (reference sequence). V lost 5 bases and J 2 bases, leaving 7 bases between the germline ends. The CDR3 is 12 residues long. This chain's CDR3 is CSARRGNQPQHL. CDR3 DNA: TGCAGTGCTCGCAGGGGCAATCAGCCCCAGCATCTT.

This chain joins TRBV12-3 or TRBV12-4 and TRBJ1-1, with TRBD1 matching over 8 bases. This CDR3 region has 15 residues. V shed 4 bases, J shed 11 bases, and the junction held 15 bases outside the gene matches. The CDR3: CASSSRPDRGGGAFF. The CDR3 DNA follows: TGTGCCAGCAGTTCGCGACCCGACAGGGGAGGTGGTGCTTTCTTT.

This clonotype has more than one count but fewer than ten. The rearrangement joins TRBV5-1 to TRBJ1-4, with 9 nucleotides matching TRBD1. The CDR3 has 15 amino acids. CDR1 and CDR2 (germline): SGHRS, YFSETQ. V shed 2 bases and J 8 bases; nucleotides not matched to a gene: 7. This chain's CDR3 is CASSFGQGISEKLFF. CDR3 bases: TGCGCCAGCAGCTTCGGACAGGGGATAAGCGAAAAACTGTTTTTT.

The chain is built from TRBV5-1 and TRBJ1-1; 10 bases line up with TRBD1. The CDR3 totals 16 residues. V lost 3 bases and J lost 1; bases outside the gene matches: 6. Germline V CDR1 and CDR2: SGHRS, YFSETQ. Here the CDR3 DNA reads TGCGCCAGCAGCTCCGGGACAGGGGTTTGGAACACTGAAGCTTTCTTT. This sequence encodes CASSSGTGVWNTEAFF.

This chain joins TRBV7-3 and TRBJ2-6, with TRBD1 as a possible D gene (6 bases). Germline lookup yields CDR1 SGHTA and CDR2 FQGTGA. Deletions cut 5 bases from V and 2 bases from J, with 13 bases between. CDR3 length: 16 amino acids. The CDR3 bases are TGTGCCAGCAGCCAGGGGTTCGGAACTGGGGCCAACGTCCTGACTTTC. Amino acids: CASSQGFGTGANVLTF.

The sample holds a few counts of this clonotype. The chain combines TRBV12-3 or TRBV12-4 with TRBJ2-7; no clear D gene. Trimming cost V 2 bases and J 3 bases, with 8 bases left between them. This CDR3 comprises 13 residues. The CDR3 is CASSLQHLYEQYF. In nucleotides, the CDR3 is TGTGCCAGCAGTTTACAACACCTCTACGAGCAGTACTTC.

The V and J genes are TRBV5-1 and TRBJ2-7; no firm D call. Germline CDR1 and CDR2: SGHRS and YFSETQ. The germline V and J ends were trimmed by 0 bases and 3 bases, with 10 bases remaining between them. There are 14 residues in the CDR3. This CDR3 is CASSLAQGSYEQYF. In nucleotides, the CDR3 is TGCGCCAGCAGCTTGGCGCAAGGAAGCTACGAGCAGTACTTC.

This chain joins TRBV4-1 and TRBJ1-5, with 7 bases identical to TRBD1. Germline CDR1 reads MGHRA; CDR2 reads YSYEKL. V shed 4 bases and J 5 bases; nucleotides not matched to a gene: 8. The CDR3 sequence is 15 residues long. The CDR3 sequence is CASSRPDRDDQPQHF. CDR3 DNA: TGCGCCAGCAGCCGCCCAGACAGGGACGATCAGCCCCAGCATTTT.

The CDR3 loop reads CASREHLRQPQHF. CDR3 sequence (DNA): TGTGCCAGCAGGGAACACTTGAGACAGCCCCAGCATTTT. The rearrangement joins TRBV6-1 to TRBJ1-5; D remains ambiguous. There are 13 residues in the CDR3. The V end was cut by 6 bases, the J end by 7 bases, with 13 bases between. Germline V gives CDR1 MNHNS, CDR2 SASEGT.

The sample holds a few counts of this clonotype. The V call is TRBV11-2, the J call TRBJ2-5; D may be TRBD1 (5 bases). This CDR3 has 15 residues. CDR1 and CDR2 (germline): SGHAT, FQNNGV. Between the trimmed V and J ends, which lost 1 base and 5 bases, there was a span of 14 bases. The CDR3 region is CASSLVRVLMETQYF. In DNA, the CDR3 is TGTGCCAGCAGCTTAGTCAGGGTACTTATGGAGACCCAGTACTTC.

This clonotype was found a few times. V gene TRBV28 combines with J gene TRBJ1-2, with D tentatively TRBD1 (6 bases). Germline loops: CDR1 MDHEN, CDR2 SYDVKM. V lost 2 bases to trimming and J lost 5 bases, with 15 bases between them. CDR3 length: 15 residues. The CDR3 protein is CASSLGAGEAYGYTF. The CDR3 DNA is TGTGCCAGCAGTTTAGGGGCAGGGGAGGCGTATGGCTACACCTTC.

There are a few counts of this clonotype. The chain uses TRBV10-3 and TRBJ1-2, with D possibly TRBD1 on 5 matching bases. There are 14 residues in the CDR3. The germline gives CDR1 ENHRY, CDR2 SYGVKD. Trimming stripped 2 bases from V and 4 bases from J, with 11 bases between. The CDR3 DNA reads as TGTGCCATCAGTGAGGGGGCGGGAGGCTATGGCTACACCTTC. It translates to CAISEGAGGYGYTF.